This record looks at one TCR beta chain sequence and its context. Its target is not known. Construction of TCR beta libraries was performed using quantitative 5'-RACE with molecular barcodes. TCRdb used MiXCR to reprocess the 5' RACE reads, holding one entry per CDR3 protein. The table includes over 700,000 distinct CDR3 sequences, about 20% detected once. These data are taken from a study of CD8 T cells in ankylosing spondylitis. Study outcomes and limitations: A number of the motif variants had already been described in reactive arthritis synovial fluid and blood. Disease-linked clones, CD8+, were relatively rare in peripheral blood. Seemingly characteristic of ankylosing spondylitis blood was a TCR beta motif consisting of roughly 8 highly homologous variants. Significant enrichment of disease-linked clones was reportedly seen in matched ankylosing spondylitis synovial fluid.

From germline, CDR1 is SGHKS and CDR2 YYEKEE (reference sequence). This CDR3 comprises 14 residues. The germline V and J ends were trimmed by 0 bases and 0 bases, with 6 bases remaining between them. The J gene is TRBJ1-2, the V gene TRBV5-5; D unresolved. This TCR derives from a male donor with ankylosing spondylitis. The sequencing sample was made of blood, either unsorted or a sorted T cell fraction (not recorded which). In DNA form, the CDR3 reads TGTGCCAGCAGCTTGGACACCGCTAACTATGGCTACACCTTC. It codes for CASSLDTANYGYTF.